These T cell receptor beta chains were read from a single sample in a study of blood T cells in healthy people across ages. A single record per CDR3 protein comes from TCRdb applying MiXCR to the 5' RACE reads. This sample has about 1,600,000 distinct CDR3 sequences, with 42% found just once. Sequencing input: blood. These receptors all stem from a woman aged 18-29 years in good health. Each CDR3 is given with its conserved first and last residue. The D gene is left open where the match is weak. Part of the rows lack a size; the others show once, few, many or a class for expanded clones.

J | D | V | size | DNA | CDR3
TRBJ2-1 | TRBD2 | TRBV5-6 | once | TGTGCCAGCAGCTTATCGCCCCTAGCGGGAGTAAACAATGAGCAGTTCTTC | CASSLSPLAGVNNEQFF
TRBJ2-7 | TRBD2 | TRBV5-1 | NA | TGCGCCAGCAGCTTAACCGGGACTAGCGGGTCGAGGGGCAATGAGCAGTACTTC | CASSLTGTSGSRGNEQYF
TRBJ1-2 | NA | TRBV20-1 | few | TGCAGTGCTAGAGATACAGGAGGACACAACTATGGCTACACCTTC | CSARDTGGHNYGYTF
TRBJ1-3 | NA | TRBV6-6 | NA | TGTGCCAGCAGTGACTTTGACAGGGGAAACACCATATATTTT | CASSDFDRGNTIYF
TRBJ1-2 | TRBD1 | TRBV9 | few | TGTGCCAGCAGCCCCCGTGGGACAGGGGGCGTTCTGGGGGGCTACACCTTC | CASSPRGTGGVLGGYTF
TRBJ2-3 | TRBD2 | TRBV27 | NA | TGTGCCAGCAGTCCCCATTCCGGGGGGGATACGCAGTATTTT | CASSPHSGGDTQYF
TRBJ1-1 | NA | TRBV6-5 | NA | TGTGCCAGCAGTTACCGAGGTGGAGAGGCGGCCCAAGCTTTCTTT | CASSYRGGEAAQAFF
TRBJ2-3 | NA | TRBV15 | few | TGTGCCACCAGCAGAGTTGGTTCCACAGATACGCAGTATTTT | CATSRVGSTDTQYF
TRBJ2-5 | NA | TRBV4-2 | NA | TGTGCCAGCAGCCAAGATCACCCTGGTCCGCAAGAGACCCAGTACTTC | CASSQDHPGPQETQYF
TRBJ1-2 | NA | TRBV3-1 | NA | TGTGCCAGCAGCCAGGGACAACCCTCGGAGGGCTACACCTTC | CASSQGQPSEGYTF
TRBJ2-2 | NA | TRBV6-5 | NA | TGTGCCAGCAGTTACCGGGACGCCACCGCGAACACCGGGGAGCTGTTTTTT | CASSYRDATANTGELFF
TRBJ1-6 | TRBD1 | TRBV10-3 | NA | TGTGCCATCAGTGGGGACAGGCCGAGGGGGAATTCACCCCTCCACTTT | CAISGDRPRGNSPLHF
TRBJ2-7 | NA | TRBV29-1 | NA | TGCAGCGTTGATCTTTCCAGGGGGTCGGACTACGAGCAGGACTTC | CSVDLSRGSDYEQDF
TRBJ2-2 | TRBD2 | TRBV2 | few | TGTGCCAGTAGATATACTAGACTAGCCTCGAACACCGGGGAGCTGTTTTTT | CASRYTRLASNTGELFF
TRBJ2-7 | TRBD1 | TRBV10-3 | many | TGTGCCATCGCCACCGGGACAGCAACCTACGAGCAGTACTTC | CAIATGTATYEQYF
TRBJ2-1 | NA | TRBV5-1 | few | TGCGCCAGCAGCCCACCCGGGCGGGGTAAAAGCTCCTACAATGAGCAGTTCTTC | CASSPPGRGKSSYNEQFF
TRBJ2-6 | TRBD2 | TRBV20-1 | NA | TGCAGTGCTAGAGACAGCGGGGGGCAAAGCTCTGGGGCCAACGTCCTGACTTTC | CSARDSGGQSSGANVLTF
TRBJ2-7 | TRBD1 | TRBV5-1 | few | TGCGCCAGCAGCGCCGGACAGGTCCTAATCTCCTACGAGCAGTACTTC | CASSAGQVLISYEQYF
TRBJ2-4 | NA | TRBV30 | NA | TGTGCCTGGAGCATGGGTTCGGAGCAGTACTTC | CAWSMGSEQYF
TRBJ2-1 | TRBD2 | TRBV12-3/TRBV12-4 | few | TGTGCCAGCAGTGCGCTAGCGGGAGATGAGCAGTTCTTC | CASSALAGDEQFF